A selection of T cell receptor beta chains follows, all from one sample in a study of cytotoxic CD8 clonotypes in ibrutinib-treated CLL. Profiling relied on immunoSEQ multiplex PCR, and the TCRdb table lists in-frame clones only, not all of them. The sample has around 91,000 clones; just over 85% are singletons. The sequencing used PBMCs, collected before ibrutinib treatment. Receptors originate from a human donor with chronic lymphocytic leukemia. Each CDR3 is given with its conserved first and last residue. D genes are given only for firm matches. Clone size is given for some rows only: seen once, a few or many times, or a class if the clone is expanded.

j_call,clone_size,d_call,v_call,cdr3_nt,cdr3_aa
TRBJ1-1,NA,NA,TRBV5-1,TGCGCCAGCAGCGTTAACCGGGGGGCCTTGGCTGAAGCTTTCTTT,CASSVNRGALAEAFF
TRBJ1-1,NA,TRBD1,TRBV30,TGTGCCTGGACAGGGGGCGGCACTGAAGCTTTCTTT,CAWTGGGTEAFF
TRBJ1-4,NA,NA,TRBV12-2,TGTGCAAGTCGCCCCGGACAGGGCCCCCCCCCAACTAATGAAAAACTGTTTTTT,CASRPGQGPPPTNEKLFF
TRBJ2-1,NA,NA,TRBV28,TGTGCCAGCAGCCCCGCGAGGGGGACGAAGACATGGGACAATGAGCAGTTCTTC,CASSPARGTKTWDNEQFF
TRBJ1-5,NA,TRBD1,TRBV29-1,TGCAGCGTTGTGGAGACAGGGGGCCACCAGCCCCAGCATTTT,CSVVETGGHQPQHF
TRBJ2-3,NA,NA,TRBV6-5,TGTGCCAGCAGTCCCCGCCCTTCAGATACGCAGTATTTT,CASSPRPSDTQYF
TRBJ2-5,NA,TRBD2,TRBV4-1,TGCGCCAGCAGCCAAGATCCAGGGACTAGTCGTGAGACCCAGTACTTC,CASSQDPGTSRETQYF
TRBJ2-1,once,TRBD2,TRBV19,TGTGCCAGTAGTTTCTTTAGCGGGAGGGCCCGGTACAATGAGCAGTTCTTC,CASSFFSGRARYNEQFF
TRBJ1-1,NA,NA,TRBV30,TGTGCCTGGAGTGGCCGTGGTGGGTACGGTGAAGCTTTCTTT,CAWSGRGGYGEAFF
TRBJ2-7,NA,NA,TRBV29-1,TGCAGCGTTGTAATCGGGACGGGAACTTACGAGCAGTACTTC,CSVVIGTGTYEQYF
TRBJ1-3,NA,NA,TRBV5-1,TGCGCCAGCAGCTTGGACGGCGGAAACACCATATATTTT,CASSLDGGNTIYF
TRBJ1-3,NA,NA,TRBV13,TGTGCCAGCAGTCACTCTGGAAACACCATATATTTT,CASSHSGNTIYF
TRBJ2-3,NA,NA,TRBV6-9,TGTGCCCTGGCTCAGGTAGGGGGAACAGATACGCAGTATTTT,CALAQVGGTDTQYF
TRBJ2-7,NA,NA,TRBV30,TGTGCTCGGGCCCAGGACAGCCCTAACGAGCAGTACTTC,CARAQDSPNEQYF
TRBJ2-2,NA,TRBD2,TRBV9,TGTGCCAGCAGCGTAGGGGCGGGAGGGCACAACACCGGGGAGCTGTTTTTT,CASSVGAGGHNTGELFF
TRBJ1-1,NA,NA,TRBV9,TGTGCCAGCAGCGTAGTAAGCTCGAACACTGAAGCTTTCTTT,CASSVVSSNTEAFF
TRBJ2-2,once,NA,TRBV4-2,TGTGCCAGCAGCCAAGGCCCCGTTAGCGCGAACACCGGGGAGCTGTTTTTT,CASSQGPVSANTGELFF
TRBJ2-7,NA,NA,TRBV19,TGTGCCAGTATGGGGAACACCGCCTACGAGCAGTACTTC,CASMGNTAYEQYF